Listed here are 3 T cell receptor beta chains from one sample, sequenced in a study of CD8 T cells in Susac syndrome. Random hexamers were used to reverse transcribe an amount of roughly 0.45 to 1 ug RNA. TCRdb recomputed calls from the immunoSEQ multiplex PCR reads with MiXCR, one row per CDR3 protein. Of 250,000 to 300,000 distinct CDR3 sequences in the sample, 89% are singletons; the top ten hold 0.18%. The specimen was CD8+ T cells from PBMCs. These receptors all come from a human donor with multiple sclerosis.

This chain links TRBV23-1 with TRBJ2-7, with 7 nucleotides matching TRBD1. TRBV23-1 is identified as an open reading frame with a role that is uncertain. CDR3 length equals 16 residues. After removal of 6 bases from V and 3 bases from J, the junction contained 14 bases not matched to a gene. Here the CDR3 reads CASSRAGTAAYYEQYF. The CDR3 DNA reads TGCGCCAGCAGCCGCGCCGGGACAGCCGCCTACTACGAGCAGTACTTC.

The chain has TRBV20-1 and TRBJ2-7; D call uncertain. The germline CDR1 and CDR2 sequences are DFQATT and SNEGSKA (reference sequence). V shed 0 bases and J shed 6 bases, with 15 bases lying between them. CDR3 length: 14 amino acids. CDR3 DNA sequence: TGCAGTGCTAGAGATACTGGATCCCCGGGCGAGCAGTACTTC. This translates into CSARDTGSPGEQYF.

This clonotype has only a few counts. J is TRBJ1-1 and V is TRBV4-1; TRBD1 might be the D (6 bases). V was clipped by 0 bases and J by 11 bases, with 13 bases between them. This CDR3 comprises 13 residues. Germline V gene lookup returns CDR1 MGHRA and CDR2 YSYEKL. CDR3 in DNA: TGCGCCAGCAGCCAAGAGACCGGGGGCTCGGCTTTCTTT. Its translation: CASSQETGGSAFF.